The 8 T cell receptor beta chains listed next were all sequenced from one sample in a study of PD-L1 blockade in urothelial cancer. Clones were read by immunoSEQ multiplex PCR, and TCRdb kept only the in-frame ones, dropping some. The repertoire holds some 100,000 clones, with about 91% as singletons. Source: PBMCs, taken around atezolizumab (anti-PD-L1) treatment. The source is a woman of 80 years or more with urothelial cancer.

This clone appeared a few times. This chain connects TRBV9 to TRBJ2-2; 7 bases line up with TRBD1. The V and J ends lost 3 bases and 4 bases, in that order; junction bases with no gene match: 15. CDR1 is SGDLS, CDR2 YYNGEE, per germline. This CDR3 has 18 residues. The CDR3 loop is CASSASTKDRAGTGELFF. The DNA of the CDR3 is TGTGCCAGCAGCGCATCTACGAAAGACAGGGCGGGCACCGGGGAGCTGTTTTTT.

This chain connects TRBV10-1 to TRBJ2-5, with D maybe TRBD2 (6 bases). The ends were cut back, 0 bases at V and 9 bases at J, with 11 bases in the middle. This CDR3 is built from 13 residues. Germline V lookup: CDR1 WNHNN, CDR2 SYGVQD (reference sequence). The CDR3 reads CASSESPGVAQYF. The CDR3 region has the DNA TGCGCCAGCAGTGAGTCCCCGGGGGTGGCCCAGTACTTC.

V usage is TRBV10-3 and J usage is TRBJ2-1, with D tentatively TRBD1 (6 bases). This CDR3 is 15 amino acids long. Trimming pared 3 bases from V and 9 bases from J, leaving 18 bases between. Germline V lookup: CDR1 ENHRY, CDR2 SYGVKD. The CDR3 sequence is CAISEVRQVNIEQFF. DNA of the CDR3: TGTGCCATCAGTGAAGTTCGACAGGTAAATATTGAGCAGTTCTTC.

The chain couples TRBV18 to TRBJ2-7; 11 nucleotides align to TRBD1. The CDR3 is made up of 15 amino acids. CDR1 and CDR2 (germline): KGHSH, LQKENI. V lost 3 bases and J lost 2; bases outside the gene matches: 3. The CDR3 protein is CASSPMGQGAYEQYF. DNA of the CDR3: TGTGCCAGCTCACCTATGGGACAGGGGGCCTACGAGCAGTACTTC.

V is TRBV5-1 and J is TRBJ2-1; weak D call: TRBD2 (5 bases). The CDR3 totals 15 residues. CDR1 and CDR2 from the germline V gene are SGHRS and YFSETQ. Trimming removed 5 bases at V and 0 bases at J, with 12 bases between. In DNA, the CDR3 is TGCGCCAGCAGAAGCGGCCAAACCTCCTACAATGAGCAGTTCTTC. Encoded protein: CASRSGQTSYNEQFF.

The rearrangement uses TRBV18 and TRBJ2-2; no firm D call. Germline CDR1 and CDR2: KGHSH and LQKENI. The V end lost 0 bases, the J end lost 5 bases, and 7 bases lay between the germline ends. This CDR3 comprises 14 residues. In nucleotides, the CDR3 is TGTGCCAGCTCACCACCCCACCGGACCGGGGAGCTGTTTTTT. It is translated as CASSPPHRTGELFF.

The chain employs TRBV4-1 and TRBJ1-1, with D possibly being TRBD1 (5 bases). The CDR3 is made up of 15 amino acids. V lost 0 bases, J lost 7 bases, and 15 bases lay in between. The germline V gene encodes CDR1 MGHRA and CDR2 YSYEKL. This chain's CDR3 is CASSQDRIGAGEAFF. The CDR3 nucleotides are TGCGCCAGCAGCCAAGATCGAATAGGGGCAGGTGAAGCTTTCTTT.

V and J are TRBV27 and TRBJ2-7; 8 bases fit TRBD1. V was clipped by 10 bases and J by 0 bases; unmatched bases: 11. CDR1 MNHEY and CDR2 SMNVEV come from the germline V gene (reference sequence). The CDR3 runs 15 residues. CDR3 in amino acids: CATQDRGGGSYEQYF. Written as DNA, the CDR3 is TGTGCCACCCAAGACAGGGGAGGCGGCTCCTACGAGCAGTACTTC.